Listed below are T cell receptor beta chains from one sample, sequenced in a study of blood T cell repertoires in COVID-19. The table came from immunoSEQ multiplex PCR; TCRdb's copy has only in-frame clones and leaves some out. The sample has about 150,000 clones, 70% to 85% seen once. The sequencing input was peripheral blood. The source is a woman in her fifties or sixties with acute or convalescent COVID-19. CDR3s include the opening cysteine and the closing phenylalanine or tryptophan.

CDR3aa | j_gene | v_gene
CASSLASSGSGELFF | TRBJ2-2 | TRBV5-1
CATSRDYEGPEAFF | TRBJ1-1 | TRBV15
CAWSATKQGSNQPQHF | TRBJ1-5 | TRBV30
CASSLLSGQGGYGYTF | TRBJ1-2 | TRBV7-2
CASSQDKRLIRTGEQFF | TRBJ2-1 | TRBV3-1/TRBV3-2
CASSLAGSRGQPQHF | TRBJ1-5 | TRBV11-2
CARNRQGPNYGYTF | TRBJ1-2 | TRBV2
CSVVETNTGELFF | TRBJ2-2 | TRBV29-1
CASSFYTGANQPQHF | TRBJ1-5 | TRBV7-8
CASSVIEAFF | TRBJ1-1 | TRBV2
CASSPSLLAGGYEQYF | TRBJ2-7 | TRBV28
CASSQFGTVNSGANVLTF | TRBJ2-6 | TRBV3-1/TRBV3-2
CASSLGLANEQYF | TRBJ2-7 | TRBV7-2
CASTRDSGSEKLFF | TRBJ1-4 | TRBV11-2
CASSRRGRGSTDTQYF | TRBJ2-3 | TRBV7-2
CASSQGREGFGANVLTF | TRBJ2-6 | TRBV4-2
CASRGTELSSYGYTF | TRBJ1-2 | TRBV6-6